This T cell receptor (beta chain) is from a study of Graves' ophthalmopathy and Graves' hyperthyroidism. This CDR3 has 18 amino acids. V gave up 0 bases and J gave up 0 bases; unmatched junction bases: 7. Germline CDR1 and CDR2: LNHNV and YYDKDF (reference sequence). Study results and limitations: Ophthalmopathy was separated from stable hyperthyroidism by a 13-signature model with roughly 91% sensitivity and around 81% specificity. Appearing in blood as well were most expanded thyroid clonotypes above 0.001 frequency.

Notes on this clonotype: Its target is unknown.

Amplified TCR beta CDR3 regions were obtained using RNA transcripts as template. RT-PCR was first run with HTBI primers, then multiplex PCR in a second round. TCRdb used MiXCR to reprocess the multiplex PCR reads, holding one entry per CDR3 protein. The sample comprises approximately 540,000 distinct CDR3 sequences, roughly 39% of which are singletons, and about 4.2% rests with the top ten. Enrolled hyperthyroidism patients had a new diagnosis, a duration under 2 months, and an age of 18 to 65. Source material: peripheral blood or thyroid tissue (not recorded which). The TCR sequence derives from an adult man with Graves' hyperthyroidism. This sequence joins TRBV15 and TRBJ2-3; 9 bases are shared with TRBD2. The CDR3, as DNA: TGTGCCACCAGCAGAGATACGGAGCGGGAGGATAGCACAGATACGCAGTATTTT. Protein product: CATSRDTEREDSTDTQYF.